The sequence of this T cell receptor (beta chain) was determined in a study of human T cells and chemical hapten exposure. CDR1 is SGHNT, CDR2 YYREEE, per germline (reference sequence). Losses at the gene ends were 7 bases for V and 3 bases for J; bases not matched to a gene: 4. The CDR3 length is 13 residues. The study's findings and limits: Relative to controls, expanded TCRs formed significantly more large CDR3 similarity clusters.

TCRdb re-called the RACE reads through MiXCR, storing one row per CDR3 protein. The sample consists of 360,000 or so distinct CDR3 sequences, about 6% of them appearing once. Regarding time point: patch test 2, 6 weeks after DPC sensitization. Treatment of the sample: therapeutic diphenylcyclopropenone sensitization with weekly scalp DPC. Only after blood had been drawn was each patch test applied. Patients had alopecia, were aged 18 to 70, and were not pregnant. This clonotype was seen a handful of times. What it binds is unknown. This receptor was identified in a woman aged 18-35 years with alopecia areata. Some clones in this sample may be carry-over from other donors' samples. The chain links TRBV5-4 to TRBJ2-3; TRBD1 agrees at 8 bases. The sample here was whole blood, taken in connection with sensitization to the hapten diphenylcyclopropenone (DPC). As DNA, the CDR3 is TGTGCCAGCCGACAGGGGAAGACAGATACGCAGTATTTT. Its protein product is CASRQGKTDTQYF.